This T cell receptor beta chain was documented in a study of blood T cell repertoires in COVID-19. Study summary: The study drew acute and convalescent COVID-19 samples from the United States, Italy and Spain. PBMCs, B-cell-depleted T cells, or T cells were the source of the cDNA or gDNA that made up the material.

In the original processing: Researchers report that nucleated cell counts were estimated from reference gene primer amplification. Clones were sequenced by immunoSEQ multiplex PCR, and TCRdb holds only the in-frame ones, with some missing. V and J calls and clone size are those listed in that table; D and trimming were worked out from the DNA. The sample consists of approximately 210,000 clones, 70% to 90% of them appearing once. CDR3 length: 16 amino acids. Germline CDR1 is SEHNR and CDR2 is FQNEAQ (reference sequence). Trimming shortened V by 2 bases and J by 0 bases, and 10 bases separated the two germline ends.

The TCR originated in a middle-aged woman who had recovered from COVID-19. V is TRBV7-9 and J is TRBJ2-2; TRBD2 is a possible D gene (5 bases). The sequencing sample was made of peripheral blood. The CDR3, as DNA: TGTGCCAGCAGCTTAACCGGACTGGCGAACACCGGGGAGCTGTTTTTT. Protein: CASSLTGLANTGELFF.